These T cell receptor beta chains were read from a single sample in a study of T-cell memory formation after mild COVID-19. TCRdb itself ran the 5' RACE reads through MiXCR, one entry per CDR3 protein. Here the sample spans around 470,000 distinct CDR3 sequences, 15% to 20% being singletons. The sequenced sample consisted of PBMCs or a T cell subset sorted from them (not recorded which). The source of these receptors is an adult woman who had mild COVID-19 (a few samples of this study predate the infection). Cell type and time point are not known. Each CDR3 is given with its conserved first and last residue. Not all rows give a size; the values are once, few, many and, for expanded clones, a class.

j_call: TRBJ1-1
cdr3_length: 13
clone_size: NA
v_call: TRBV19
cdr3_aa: CASSSWNTGEAFF

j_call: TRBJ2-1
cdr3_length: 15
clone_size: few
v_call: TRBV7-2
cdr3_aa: CASSLEVRQGNEQFF

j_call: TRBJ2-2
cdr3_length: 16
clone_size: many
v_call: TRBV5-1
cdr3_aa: CASSPGTSLFSGELFF

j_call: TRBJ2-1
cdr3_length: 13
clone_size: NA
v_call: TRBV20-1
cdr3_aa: CSARESRVGEQFF

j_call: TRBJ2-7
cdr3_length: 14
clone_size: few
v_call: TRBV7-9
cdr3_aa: CASSLGVGDYEQYF

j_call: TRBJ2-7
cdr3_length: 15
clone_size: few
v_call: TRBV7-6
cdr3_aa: CASSPSALSSYEQYF

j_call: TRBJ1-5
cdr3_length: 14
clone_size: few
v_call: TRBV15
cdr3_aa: CATSRDPPNQPQHF

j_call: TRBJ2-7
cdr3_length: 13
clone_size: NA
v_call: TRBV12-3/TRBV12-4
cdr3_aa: CASSSTSGDEQYF

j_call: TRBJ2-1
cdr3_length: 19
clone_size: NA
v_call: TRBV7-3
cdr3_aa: CASSPEALAGGPTYNEQFF

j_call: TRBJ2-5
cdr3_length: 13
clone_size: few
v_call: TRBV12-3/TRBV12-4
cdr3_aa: CASSPGRFETQYF

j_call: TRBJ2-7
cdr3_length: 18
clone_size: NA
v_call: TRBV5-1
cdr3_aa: CASSLVGTSGTRSYEQYF

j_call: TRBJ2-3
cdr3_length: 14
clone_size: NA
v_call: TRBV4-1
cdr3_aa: CASSQEGVGDTQYF

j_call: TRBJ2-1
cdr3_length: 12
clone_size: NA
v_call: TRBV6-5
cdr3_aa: CASRSDRNEQFF

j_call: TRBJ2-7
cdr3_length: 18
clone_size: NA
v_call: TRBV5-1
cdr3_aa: CATTRSLEGLAGFGEQYF

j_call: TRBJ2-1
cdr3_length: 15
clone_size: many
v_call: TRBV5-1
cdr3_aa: CASSLGTSGPNEQFF

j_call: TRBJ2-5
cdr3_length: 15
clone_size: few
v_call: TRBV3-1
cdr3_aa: CASSAGLAGGETQYF

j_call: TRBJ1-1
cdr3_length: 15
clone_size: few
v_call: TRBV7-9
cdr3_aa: CASSSTPDGNTEAFF